These 24 T cell receptor beta chains came from one sample sequenced in a study of beta chain features in type 1 diabetes. Study observations and caveats: Shorter TCRB CDR3s, moderately but significantly so, marked every one of the four CD4+ subsets in Type 1 diabetes patients.

As every portion of the isolated RNA was reverse transcribed, the sequencing read expressed TCRB transcripts. Here immunoSEQ multiplex PCR was the method, and the copy in TCRdb shows in-frame clones only, minus some. The sample includes over 120,000 clones, 10% to 15% of them seen just once. Antigens of these TCRs are unknown. Sequenced material: central memory CD4+ T cells from blood. Receptor source: a man aged 18 to 35 with type 1 diabetes.

The gene calls are TRBV30 and TRBJ1-1; D not resolved. Germline V lookup: CDR1 GTSNPN, CDR2 SVGIG (reference sequence). The CDR3 sequence is 12 residues long. The germline V and J ends were trimmed by 0 bases and 7 bases, with 9 bases remaining between them. The CDR3 nucleotides are TGTGCCTGGAGTGTCAGCCGATTTGAAGCTTTCTTT. As protein: CAWSVSRFEAFF.

This chain joins TRBV18 and TRBJ1-1; unclear D gene. Deletions cut 6 bases from V and 2 bases from J, with 7 bases between. The CDR3 totals 12 residues. Germline CDR1 reads KGHSH; CDR2 reads LQKENI. In DNA form, the CDR3 reads TGTGCCAGCTCTCTGGTAAACACTGAAGCTTTCTTT. Protein: CASSLVNTEAFF.

The chain uses TRBV29-1 and TRBJ1-4; D unclear. V lost 1 base and J lost 8, with 11 bases in between. This CDR3 comprises 13 residues. The germline gives CDR1 SQVTM, CDR2 ANQGSEA. CDR3 in amino acids: CSVEGRFEEKLFF. CDR3 nucleotide sequence: TGCAGCGTTGAAGGGCGGTTTGAGGAAAAACTGTTTTTT. Complete variable domain (other parts from reference TRBV29-1 and TRBJ1-4): SAVISQKPSRDICQRGTSLTIQCQVDSQVTMMFWYRQQPGQSLTLIATANQGSEATYESGFVIDKFPISRPNLTFSTLTVSNMSPEDSSIYLCSVEGRFEEKLFFGSGTQLSVL.

This clone was observed a handful of times. This chain connects TRBV19 to TRBJ2-3, with 11 bases fitting TRBD2. CDR1 is LNHDA, CDR2 SQIVND, per germline (reference sequence). Trimming took 7 bases from V and 4 from J; bases not matched to a gene: 1. CDR3 length: 13 amino acids. CDR3 sequence (DNA): TGTGCCAGTAAGACTAGCGGGGCAGATACGCAGTATTTT. Translation: CASKTSGADTQYF.

In its sample, this clone was seen many times. Compared with germline, one end of the junction differs, possibly owing to a read error. Distinct nucleotide sequences in the sample also encode this CDR3. The chain couples TRBV6-6 to TRBJ2-5; TRBD2 agrees at 7 bases. CDR3 length equals 14 residues. The germline gives CDR1 MNHNY, CDR2 SVGAGI (reference sequence). The CDR3 DNA is TGTGCCAGCAGTGACTCGGGGGGCCAAGAGACCCAGTACTTC. This translates into CASSDSGGQETQYF.

This clone occurred a few times. The rearrangement joins TRBV18 to TRBJ2-4, with 11 bases aligning to TRBD2. The V gene end was trimmed by 1 base and the J gene end by 8 bases; junction bases not matched to a gene: 4. This CDR3 has 15 amino acids. Germline V gene sequence: CDR1 KGHSH, CDR2 LQKENI. CDR3 in amino acids: CASSPLLAGDDIQYF. CDR3 DNA sequence: TGTGCCAGCTCACCACTACTAGCGGGGGATGACATTCAGTACTTC.

This clone was counted only a few times. This chain joins TRBV15 and TRBJ1-2; D is ambiguous. Between the trimmed V and J ends, which lost 0 bases and 7 bases, there was a span of 9 bases. There are 13 residues in the CDR3. From germline, CDR1 is LNHNV and CDR2 YYDKDF (reference sequence). The DNA for the CDR3 is TGTGCCACCAGCAGAGATGGTGGGGTTGGCTACACCTTC. This gives the protein CATSRDGGVGYTF.

This chain connects TRBV14 to TRBJ1-1; D not certain. The germline V gene encodes CDR1 SGHDN and CDR2 FVKESK. With 2 bases removed from V and 7 bases from J, the gap between germline ends came to 17 bases. The length of the CDR3 is 15 residues. The CDR3 loop reads CASSQKNLPEIEAFF. CDR3 nucleotides: TGTGCCAGCAGCCAAAAAAACCTCCCAGAAATTGAAGCTTTCTTT.

The chain recombines TRBV30 with TRBJ1-1; 8 bases align to TRBD1. The CDR3 consists of 15 residues. J was trimmed by 0 bases and V by 4 bases; bases with no gene match: 7. The germline V gene has CDR1 GTSNPN and CDR2 SVGIG (reference sequence). In nucleotides, the CDR3 is TGTGCCTGGAATCTGGACAGGGTTATGAACACTGAAGCTTTCTTT. This gives the protein CAWNLDRVMNTEAFF. Variable domain in full (rest from reference TRBV30 and TRBJ1-1): SQTIHQWPATLVQPVGSPLSLECTVEGTSNPNLYWYRQAAGRGLQLLFYSVGIGQISSEVPQNLSASRPQDRQFILSSKKLLLSDSGFYLCAWNLDRVMNTEAFFGQGTRLTVV.

This chain links TRBV30 with TRBJ1-2; D is uncertain. V was trimmed by 0 bases and J by 4 bases, leaving 9 bases between them. The CDR3 contains 13 residues. Germline CDR1 GTSNPN, CDR2 SVGIG (reference sequence). DNA of the CDR3: TGTGCCTGGAGTGTAGAAGGAGGCTATGGCTACACCTTC. It encodes CAWSVEGGYGYTF.

As for this clone: The identical CDR3 is also encoded by other nucleotide sequences in the sample. V usage is TRBV11-2 and J usage is TRBJ1-1; D ambiguous. The V and J ends lost 1 base and 4 bases respectively, with 1 base between them. The CDR3 is 11 residues long. Germline V gene data show CDR1 as SGHAT and CDR2 as FQNNGV. The DNA for the CDR3 is TGTGCCAGCAGCTTAGCCACTGAAGCTTTCTTT. Amino acids: CASSLATEAFF. Variable domain in full (rest from reference TRBV11-2 and TRBJ1-1): EAGVAQSPRYKIIEKRQSVAFWCNPISGHATLYWYQQILGQGPKLLIQFQNNGVVDDSQLPKDRFSAERLKGVDSTLKIQPAKLEDSAVYLCASSLATEAFFGQGTRLTVV.

This chain links TRBV5-1 with TRBJ2-5, with TRBD2 matching 14 bases. CDR1 and CDR2 (germline): SGHRS, YFSETQ. This CDR3 has 17 amino acids. V dropped 2 bases and J dropped 5; count of bases not matched to a gene: 8. This CDR3 reads CASSFTGTSGGQETQYF. The CDR3 nucleotides read TGCGCCAGCAGCTTCACCGGGACTAGCGGGGGTCAGGAGACCCAGTACTTC.

The CDR3 loop is CSVEGTDSYNEQFF. The CDR3 DNA follows: TGCAGCGTCGAGGGGACTGACTCCTACAATGAGCAGTTCTTC. The V call is TRBV29-1, the J call TRBJ2-1, with TRBD2 as a possible D gene (6 bases). CDR1 and CDR2 (germline): SQVTM, ANQGSEA. The CDR3 runs to 14 residues. Between the trimmed V and J ends, which lost 6 bases and 0 bases, there was a span of 12 bases.

Concerning this clone itself: The same CDR3 also results from other DNA sequences found in this sample. The J gene is TRBJ1-5, the V gene TRBV7-9, with D uncertain. Germline-derived CDR1 and CDR2 are SEHNR and FQNEAQ (reference sequence). V lost 1 base and J lost 3, with 7 bases in between. The length of the CDR3 is 14 residues. The chain's CDR3 is CASSLGALNQPQHF. CDR3 DNA: TGTGCCAGCAGCTTAGGTGCACTCAATCAGCCCCAGCATTTT. Together with reference TRBV7-9 and TRBJ1-5, the CDR3 gives the full variable domain: DTGVSQNPRHKITKRGQNVTFRCDPISEHNRLYWYRQTLGQGPEFLTYFQNEAQLEKSRLLSDRFSAERPKGSFSTLEIQRTEQGDSAMYLCASSLGALNQPQHFGDGTRLSIL.

This clone was picked up a small number of times. The gene calls are TRBV5-1 and TRBJ1-6; possibly TRBD1 for D (5 bases). Germline V lookup: CDR1 SGHRS, CDR2 YFSETQ. This CDR3 is 15 amino acids long. The V end was cut by 3 bases, the J end by 6 bases, with 13 bases between. The CDR3 coding sequence is TGCGCCAGCAGCTACGGCGGAGACAGTAATTCACCCCTCCACTTT. It yields the protein CASSYGGDSNSPLHF.

The DNA for the CDR3 is TGTGCCTGGAGTTCCAACTACGAGCAGTACTTC. Amino acids: CAWSSNYEQYF. This rearrangement joins TRBV30 to TRBJ2-5; D is ambiguous. Gene TRBJ2-7 matches the end of the DNA better, so the J call may be wrong. The CDR3 is made up of 11 amino acids. Germline CDR1 and CDR2: GTSNPN and SVGIG (reference sequence).

This clone turned up a few times. V gene TRBV30 combines with J gene TRBJ2-3; no definite D call. V lost 2 bases and J lost 1, with 13 bases in between. The germline gives CDR1 GTSNPN, CDR2 SVGIG (reference sequence). The CDR3 runs to 15 residues. In DNA form, the CDR3 reads TGTGCCTGGAGTTACCGGAGTTCCTGCACAGATACGCAGTATTTT. This translates into CAWSYRSSCTDTQYF.

This chain connects TRBV30 to TRBJ2-1; D is tentatively TRBD1 or TRBD2 (5 bases each). Trimming stripped 2 bases from V and 3 bases from J, with 14 bases between. Germline-derived CDR1 and CDR2 are GTSNPN and SVGIG (reference sequence). The CDR3 is 15 amino acids. The CDR3: CAWSTGTLYYNEQFF. CDR3 bases: TGTGCCTGGAGTACCGGGACCTTATACTACAATGAGCAGTTCTTC.

This rearrangement joins TRBV6-5 to TRBJ2-1, with 8 nucleotides matching TRBD2. The CDR3 extends over 15 amino acids. In germline, CDR1 is MNHEY, CDR2 SVGAGI. After removal of 6 bases from V and 7 bases from J, the junction contained 11 bases not matched to a gene. CDR3 sequence reads: CASSPTGGLRNEQFF. As DNA, the CDR3 is TGTGCCAGCAGCCCCACGGGGGGGCTTAGAAATGAGCAGTTCTTC.

The chain recombines TRBV9 with TRBJ1-2; 8 bases fit TRBD1. V shed 5 bases, J shed 4 bases, and the junction held 13 bases outside the gene matches. This CDR3 spans 16 amino acids. CDR1 SGDLS and CDR2 YYNGEE come from the germline V gene. CDR3 in DNA: TGTGCCAGCAGTCAGGGAGGAGCAGGGGGCTTCTATGGCTACACCTTC. Its translation: CASSQGGAGGFYGYTF. Looking up the rest from reference TRBV9 and TRBJ1-2 gives the full variable domain: DSGVTQTPKHLITATGQRVTLRCSPRSGDLSVYWYQQSLDQGLQFLIQYYNGEERAKGNILERFSAQQFPDLHSELNLSSLELGDSALYFCASSQGGAGGFYGYTFGSGTRLTVV.

Only a few counts were recorded for this clone. The rearrangement links TRBV29-1 to TRBJ2-2; a weak D match, TRBD1 (5 bases). Germline V gene data show CDR1 as SQVTM and CDR2 as ANQGSEA. The CDR3 consists of 14 residues. Trimming took 7 bases from V and 1 from J, leaving 13 bases between them. CDR3 sequence: CSATDNLNTGELFF. CDR3 nucleotides: TGCAGCGCTACGGACAATCTGAACACCGGGGAGCTGTTTTTT.

This clone was seen more than once but under ten times. V usage is TRBV9 and J usage is TRBJ1-5; D is ambiguous. Trimming stripped 2 bases from V and 3 bases from J, with 9 bases between. This CDR3 spans 14 amino acids. The germline V gene has CDR1 SGDLS and CDR2 YYNGEE. CDR3 sequence (DNA): TGTGCCAGCAGCGTGGCGGGGATCAATCAGCCCCAGCATTTT. This gives the protein CASSVAGINQPQHF.

This rearrangement joins TRBV5-6 to TRBJ2-7; the D is unclear. The V end lost 1 base, the J end lost 0 bases, and 5 bases lay between the germline ends. The CDR3 runs to 13 residues. The V gene's germline CDR1 is SGHDT and CDR2 YYEEEE. CDR3 sequence: CASSLRNSYEQYF. For the CDR3, the DNA is TGTGCCAGCAGCTTGAGGAACTCCTACGAGCAGTACTTC.

This clone has more than one count but fewer than ten. The chain carries TRBV5-4 and TRBJ1-1; D is undetermined. Germline values: CDR1 SGHNT, CDR2 YYREEE (reference sequence). Trimming stripped 4 bases from V and 8 bases from J, with 12 bases between. The CDR3 sequence is 12 residues long. The CDR3 protein is CASSVPVGEAFF. DNA of the CDR3: TGTGCCAGCAGCGTTCCCGTAGGGGAAGCTTTCTTT.